The clone carrying this TCR beta chain turned up a few times. The antigen remains undetermined. Reverse transcribed after extraction, RNA yielded cDNA as the sequencing template. Sequencing used immunoSEQ multiplex PCR; TCRdb keeps in-frame clones, though not all of them. The sample lists about 220,000 clones; around 57% were seen once. This record belongs to a study of CD8+ T cells in alopecia areata. Findings and limits, study-wide: Lesional tissue from the scalp (especially in alopecia totalis/universalis) showed higher clonality than normal scalp.

Treatment indicated: oral pan-JAK inhibitor, 5-10 mg twice daily. Specimen: CD4+ T cells sorted from blood, collected at week 4, from a patient treated with tofacitinib. The sequence came from a human donor with alopecia areata.

CDR3 residues: CASSETTGSYGYTF. DNA for the CDR3: TGTGCCAGCAGTGAGACCACAGGGTCCTATGGCTACACCTTC. The rearrangement uses TRBV25-1 and TRBJ1-2; D is perhaps TRBD1 (6 bases). CDR1 is MGHDK, CDR2 SYGVNS, per germline. V lost 3 bases and J lost 4, with 12 bases in between. This CDR3 spans 14 amino acids.